The 10 T cell receptor beta chains below were found in one sample sequenced in a study of blood T cell repertoires in COVID-19. Method: immunoSEQ multiplex PCR; TCRdb's copy keeps in-frame clones and lacks some. The sample carries tens of thousands of clones, 75% to 85% recorded once. Sequenced input: peripheral blood. The receptors shown here come from a woman aged 60-70 years with acute or convalescent COVID-19.

The genes are TRBV10-1 and TRBJ2-3, with D unresolved. The CDR3 runs 13 residues. Germline V gene lookup returns CDR1 WNHNN and CDR2 SYGVQD (reference sequence). Deletions cut 1 base from V and 4 bases from J, with 6 bases between. For the CDR3, the DNA is TGCGCCAGCAGTGAGTTGAGATCAGATACGCAGTATTTT. Translating it yields CASSELRSDTQYF.

The chain carries TRBV2 and TRBJ1-4; 8 bases match TRBD1. J was trimmed by 3 bases and V by 5 bases; bases with no gene match: 8. Germline V CDR1 and CDR2: SNHLY, FYNNEI. The CDR3 totals 16 residues. The CDR3 DNA reads as TGTGCCAGCAGTCAGGACAGGGTGGTGTCTAATGAAAAACTGTTTTTT. This encodes CASSQDRVVSNEKLFF.

CDR3 sequence: CASKTAGPYNSPLHF. The DNA of the CDR3 is TGTGCCAGCAAGACAGCAGGGCCCTATAATTCACCCCTCCACTTT. The chain combines TRBV28 with TRBJ1-6; TRBD1 might be the D (5 bases). V gave up 7 bases and J gave up 2 bases, with 12 bases separating them. The CDR3 spans 15 residues. Germline V gives CDR1 MDHEN, CDR2 SYDVKM.

This rearrangement joins TRBV3-1 (or the pseudogene TRBV3-2) to TRBJ2-2; possibly TRBD1 for D (5 bases). V was clipped by 2 bases and J by 3 bases, with 10 bases between them. Looked up from germline, CDR1 is LGHDT and CDR2 is YNNKEL (reference sequence). The CDR3 length is 15 residues. In nucleotides, the CDR3 is TGTGCCAGCAGCCAATTACAGGTGGACACCGGGGAGCTGTTTTTT. It yields the protein CASSQLQVDTGELFF.

Only a few counts were recorded for this clone. This chain joins TRBV28 and TRBJ1-5; TRBD1 matches at 10 bases. The CDR3 is made up of 14 amino acids. Per germline, CDR1 MDHEN and CDR2 SYDVKM. The CDR3 sequence is CGFGDRGYNQPQHF. The DNA for the CDR3 is TGTGGGTTCGGGGACAGGGGATACAATCAGCCCCAGCATTTT. Full variable domain (outside the CDR3, taken from reference TRBV28 and TRBJ1-5): DVKVTQSSRYLVKRTGEKVFLECVQDMDHENMFWYRQDPGLGLRLIYFSYDVKMKEKGDIPEGYSVSREKKERFSLILESASTNQTSMYLCGFGDRGYNQPQHFGDGTRLSIL.

The CDR3, as DNA: TGTGCCAGCAGCCAAGATGGCCCTAGCGGGGGGAAAAGCACAGATACGCAGTATTTT. It encodes CASSQDGPSGGKSTDTQYF. V is TRBV3-1 (or the pseudogene TRBV3-2) and J is TRBJ2-3, with TRBD2 matching 11 bases. The V gene end was trimmed by 0 bases and the J gene end by 0 bases; junction bases not matched to a gene: 8. Germline V gene sequence: CDR1 LGHDT, CDR2 YNNKEL (reference sequence). The length of the CDR3 is 19 residues.

This clone was picked up a small number of times. CDR3 amino acids: CASSGQGANEQYF. The CDR3 DNA follows: TGTGCCAGCAGCGGACAGGGGGCGAACGAGCAGTACTTC. The V call is TRBV6-2 or TRBV6-3, the J call TRBJ2-7; 11 bases fit TRBD1. This CDR3 spans 13 amino acids. Germline V gene lookup returns CDR1 MNHEY and CDR2 SVGEGT. V lost 6 bases to trimming and J lost 5 bases; unmatched junction nucleotides: 3.

The CDR3 region has the DNA TGCGCCAGCAGACCATCCTCCAGGTCAACTAATGAAAAACTGTTTTTT. Its translation: CASRPSSRSTNEKLFF. The rearrangement uses TRBV5-1 and TRBJ1-4; the D is unclear. Between the trimmed V and J ends, which lost 5 bases and 0 bases, there was a span of 14 bases. The CDR3 is made up of 16 amino acids. Per the germline V gene, CDR1 is SGHRS and CDR2 is YFSETQ.

The chain employs TRBV27 and TRBJ1-1, with unresolved D. The CDR3 covers 14 residues. CDR1 and CDR2 (germline): MNHEY, SMNVEV (reference sequence). Trimming left V 7 bases short and J 4 bases short, with 16 bases between. The DNA for the CDR3 is TGTGCCAGCAACCCGTGGAGGGAGCGCACTGAAGCTTTCTTT. Its protein product is CASNPWRERTEAFF.

The rearrangement joins TRBV19 to TRBJ2-3; 13 nucleotides align to TRBD2. Losses at the gene ends were 4 bases for V and 0 bases for J; bases not matched to a gene: 10. This CDR3 is built from 19 residues. Germline V lookup: CDR1 LNHDA, CDR2 SQIVND (reference sequence). The CDR3 spells CASSTGLAGEGYSTDTQYF. The DNA for the CDR3 is TGTGCCAGTAGTACCGGACTAGCGGGGGAGGGGTATAGCACAGATACGCAGTATTTT. The whole variable domain, filled in from reference TRBV19 and TRBJ2-3, reads DGGITQSPKYLFRKEGQNVTLSCEQNLNHDAMYWYRQDPGQGLRLIYYSQIVNDFQKGDIAEGYSVSREKKESFPLTVTSAQKNPTAFYLCASSTGLAGEGYSTDTQYFGPGTRLTVL.